The present entry profiles one T cell receptor beta chain with its context. What it binds is not known. The Oncomine TCR Beta short-read assay sequenced DNA from cultured CD4+ T cells. From CD4+ T cells that had been cultured, genomic DNA was extracted. Using its own MiXCR run on the PCR reads, TCRdb lists one record per CDR3 protein. The sample includes approximately 12,000 distinct CDR3 sequences, 20% to 25% seen only once; the top ten take approximately 13%. The entry originates in a study of vaccination and CD4 T cells after COVID-19. Study details: Post-vaccine sampling followed dose two by a median about 70 days (range 14 to 241).

Treatment in this sample: roughly ten-day PBMC culture with coronavirus spike peptide pools or control peptides (ViraFEST assay). T cells were expanded with peptide pools, and expanded clonotypes were identified by TCR sequencing. Germline assignment: CDR1 LNHDA and CDR2 SQIVND (reference sequence). This CDR3 is built from 14 residues. Between the trimmed V and J ends, which lost 3 bases and 7 bases, there was a span of 16 bases. The origin of this receptor is a human donor who received a COVID-19 vaccine. The genes are TRBV19 and TRBJ2-7; tentatively, D is TRBD2 (5 bases). The sample consisted of CD4+ T cells from blood, cultured in vitro, taken before SARS-CoV-2 vaccination. The CDR3 sequence: CASSIGDPPGEQYF. CDR3 nucleotides: TGTGCCAGTAGTATTGGAGACCCCCCGGGAGAGCAGTACTTC. Using reference TRBV19 and TRBJ2-7 for the parts outside the CDR3, the full variable domain is DGGITQSPKYLFRKEGQNVTLSCEQNLNHDAMYWYRQDPGQGLRLIYYSQIVNDFQKGDIAEGYSVSREKKESFPLTVTSAQKNPTAFYLCASSIGDPPGEQYFGPGTRLTVT.